The 16 T cell receptor beta chains in this list originate from one sample, sequenced in a study of tissue T cells after allogeneic stem cell transplantation. Sequencing was performed with immunoSEQ multiplex PCR; in TCRdb, only in-frame clones are kept and a portion is missing. The sample has some 6,700 clones, under 50% seen once. The time point denotes: mouse harvest day 7 after allogeneic transplant. Each mouse received 10^7 T-cell-depleted marrow cells plus 10^6 splenic CD5+ T cells by tail vein. Source material: gut tissue. The source is a female BALB/c mouse given C57BL/6 T cells with graft-versus-host disease after an allogeneic hematopoietic cell transplant.

Concerning this clone: Gene names follow the mouse nomenclature. Sequencing ends 1 residue short of the CDR3 end; the germline J gene provides the rest. The chain has TRBV26 and TRBJ1-3; 8 positions agree with TRBD1. V shed 4 bases, J shed 3 bases, and the junction held 5 bases outside the gene matches. CDR3 length equals 15 residues. Germline values: CDR1 KGHPV, CDR2 FQNQEV (reference sequence). The part of the CDR3 DNA that was read is TGTGCCAGCAGTCGCCAGGGGGCGCTTGGAAATACGCTCTAT. This codes for CASSRQGALGNTLY. The full-length CDR3 reads as CASSRQGALGNTLYF. Together with reference TRBV26 and TRBJ1-3, the CDR3 gives the full variable domain: NSKVIQTPRYLVKGQGQKAKMRCIPEKGHPVVFWYQQNKNNEFKFLINFQNQEVLQQIDMTEKRFSAECPSNSPCSLEIQSSEAGDSALYLCASSRQGALGNTLYFGEGSRLIVV.

With respect to this clone: The genes and germline here are from mouse. The CDR3 extends 1 residue past the end of the read, so its final part is completed from the germline J gene. The V and J genes are TRBV26 and TRBJ2-4, with D perhaps TRBD1 (6 bases). V lost 2 bases and J lost 4, with 7 bases in between. CDR3 length: 13 residues. CDR1 KGHPV and CDR2 FQNQEV come from the germline V gene (reference sequence). CDR3 DNA (partial): TGTGCCAGCAGTCTGGGACAGAAAAACACCTTGTAC. Residues: CASSLGQKNTLY. The complete CDR3 sequence is CASSLGQKNTLYF.

With regard to this clone: Gene names refer to mouse genes. The read falls 1 residue short of the CDR3 end, and the missing part is taken from the germline J gene. This chain uses TRBV19 with TRBJ1-2; TRBD1 matches 7 bases. CDR3 length: 14 residues. V lost 4 bases, J lost 0 bases, and 3 bases stayed unmatched. The germline V gene encodes CDR1 FNHDT and CDR2 SITEND (reference sequence). Partial CDR3 DNA: TGTGCCAGCAGTCCCGACAGGGCAAACTCCGACTACACC. Translated: CASSPDRANSDYT. The complete CDR3 protein is CASSPDRANSDYTF.

Comment on this clone: The gene symbols are mouse symbols. Read data end 1 residue before the CDR3 end; the end is taken from the germline J gene. The V call is TRBV1, the J call TRBJ1-4; 7 bases agree with TRBD1. The J segment lost 0 bases and the V segment lost 3 bases, leaving 4 bases of the junction unmatched. Germline V gene data show CDR1 as NSQYPW and CDR2 as LRSPGD (reference sequence). The CDR3 runs 16 residues. The CDR3 sequence: CTCSAPGQISNERLFF. The sequenced CDR3 bases are TGCACCTGCAGTGCCCCGGGACAGATTTCCAACGAAAGATTATTT. The variable domain in full, with the rest retrieved from reference TRBV1 and TRBJ1-4, is VTLLEQNPRWRLVPRGQAVNLRCILKNSQYPWMSWYQQDLQKQLQWLFTLRSPGDKEVKSLPGADYLATRVTDTELRLQVANMSQGRTLYCTCSAPGQISNERLFFGHGTKLSVL.

In its sample, this clone was seen a few times. The genes and germline here are from mouse. The read terminates 1 residue ahead of where the CDR3 ends, so the germline J gene completes it. The V and J genes are TRBV26 and TRBJ1-4; D is undetermined. Germline values: CDR1 KGHPV, CDR2 FQNQEV (reference sequence). The length of the CDR3 is 13 residues. V was trimmed by 6 bases and J by 5 bases, leaving 10 bases between them. Incomplete CDR3 DNA: TGTGCCAGCAGCCGCGACACTAACGAAAGATTATTT. Translation: CASSRDTNERLF. The whole CDR3 protein reads CASSRDTNERLFF. Looking up the rest from reference TRBV26 and TRBJ1-4 gives the full variable domain: NSKVIQTPRYLVKGQGQKAKMRCIPEKGHPVVFWYQQNKNNEFKFLINFQNQEVLQQIDMTEKRFSAECPSNSPCSLEIQSSEAGDSALYLCASSRDTNERLFFGHGTKLSVL.

With regard to this clone: These gene names are mouse names. CDR3 protein: CASSQEYWGYEQYF. Partial CDR3 DNA: TGTGCCAGCAGCCAAGAGTACTGGGGCTATGAACAGTAC. The chain carries TRBV5 and TRBJ2-7, with 7 nucleotides matching TRBD2. The CDR3 goes on 1 residue after the read ends, and that part is filled in from the germline J gene. Germline V gene sequence: CDR1 LGHNA, CDR2 YNLKQL (reference sequence). Trimming cost V 0 bases and J 3 bases; bases outside gene matches: 2. This CDR3 has 14 residues.

A note on this clone: The germline and genes are mouse ones. The read ends 1 residue early relative to the CDR3; the germline J gene fills the gap. The V gene is TRBV31, the J gene TRBJ1-3, with TRBD1 identical over 9 bases. The germline CDR1 and CDR2 sequences are GKSSPN and SITVG. This CDR3 spans 14 amino acids. J was trimmed by 2 bases and V by 2 bases; bases with no gene match: 1. The DNA read from the CDR3 is TGTGCCTGGAGTGGGGACAGGGCTGGAAATACGCTCTAT. Translation: CAWSGDRAGNTLY. The entire CDR3 protein reads CAWSGDRAGNTLYF.

Note on this clone: The listed genes are named as in mouse. The CDR3 extends 1 residue past the end of the read, so its final part is completed from the germline J gene. This chain joins TRBV15 and TRBJ2-4, with D tentatively TRBD1 (6 bases). Germline V gene lookup returns CDR1 SGHND and CDR2 FRSKSL. Trimming removed 5 bases at V and 0 bases at J, with 12 bases between. This CDR3 is 15 amino acids long. The sequenced part of the CDR3 DNA is TGTGCCAGCAGTCCCGGACAGTCTAGTCAAAACACCTTGTAC. Protein sequence: CASSPGQSSQNTLY. From start to end, the CDR3 is CASSPGQSSQNTLYF.

This clone appeared a few times. The gene names given are mouse names. The CDR3 end is not reached by the read, which stops 1 residue before it; the germline J gene fills it in. This chain connects TRBV16 to TRBJ2-4; 8 bases map to TRBD1. V dropped 2 bases and J dropped 2; count of bases not matched to a gene: 3. Germline V gene sequence: CDR1 SGHSA, CDR2 FRNQAP. The CDR3 totals 15 residues. The CDR3 bases that were read are TGTGCAAGCAGCTTATGGACAGGGCTTCAAAACACCTTGTAC. Amino acids: CASSLWTGLQNTLY. The entire CDR3 reads CASSLWTGLQNTLYF.

Regarding this clone: Gene labels here are mouse ones. The CDR3 extends 1 residue past the end of the read, so its final part is completed from the germline J gene. This rearrangement joins TRBV13-2 to TRBJ2-5; 8 bases are a match to TRBD2. Per the germline V gene, CDR1 is NNHNN and CDR2 is SYGAGS (reference sequence). The CDR3 runs to 15 residues. Trimming took 3 bases from V and 2 from J; bases not matched to a gene: 5. This CDR3 is CASGGWGALQDTQYF. Incomplete CDR3 DNA: TGTGCCAGCGGTGGCTGGGGGGCCCTCCAAGACACCCAGTAC.

This clone turned up a few times. Gene names follow the mouse nomenclature. The sequenced CDR3 bases are TGTGCCAGCAGTCCGGGACAGTATGAACAGTAC. It encodes CASSPGQYEQY. The CDR3 in its entirety is CASSPGQYEQYF. The V gene is TRBV26, the J gene TRBJ2-7, with 7 bases aligning to TRBD1. The observed sequence ends 1 residue before the CDR3 terminus, with the missing tail filled in from the germline J gene. The CDR3 totals 12 residues. Germline assignment: CDR1 KGHPV and CDR2 FQNQEV (reference sequence). V lost 4 bases, J lost 4 bases, and 1 base stayed unmatched.

Of note for this clone: Gene names are mouse gene names. The read stops 1 residue short of the end of the CDR3; the missing end is completed from the germline J gene. The V and J genes are TRBV3 and TRBJ2-4; 8 bases fit TRBD2. The CDR3 is 14 residues long. V was clipped by 5 bases and J by 3 bases; unmatched bases: 4. CDR1 and CDR2 (germline): SNHLY, FYNGKV (reference sequence). The part of the CDR3 DNA that was read is TGTGCCAGCAGCCTCAGACTGGGGCAAAACACCTTGTAC. Its translation: CASSLRLGQNTLY. The complete CDR3 protein is CASSLRLGQNTLYF.

This clone is judged medium-sized. All gene names here are mouse names. The read ends 1 residue shy of where the CDR3 ends; the end is completed using the germline J gene. This sequence joins TRBV26 and TRBJ2-7; TRBD2 aligns across 9 bases. Germline CDR1 is KGHPV and CDR2 is FQNQEV (reference sequence). The junction had 1 base not matched to a gene; V was cut back by 6 bases and J by 4 bases. The CDR3 spans 12 residues. The CDR3 spells CASRDWGYEQYF. The CDR3 bases that were read are TGTGCCAGCAGGGACTGGGGTTATGAACAGTAC.

Regarding this clone: Mouse names are used for the genes. The observed sequence ends 1 residue before the CDR3 terminus, with the missing tail filled in from the germline J gene. The chain couples TRBV26 to TRBJ1-4; 7 nucleotides agree with TRBD1. The CDR3 extends over 15 amino acids. CDR1 and CDR2 from the germline V gene are KGHPV and FQNQEV (reference sequence). V was clipped by 4 bases and J by 3 bases; unmatched bases: 5. This chain's CDR3 is CASSPRTGPNERLFF. The covered CDR3 bases are TGTGCCAGCAGTCCCAGGACAGGTCCCAACGAAAGATTATTT.

As to this clone: The germline and genes are mouse ones. The DNA ends 1 residue before the CDR3 does, and the rest of the CDR3 is filled in from the germline J gene. The chain recombines TRBV5 with TRBJ2-3; the D gene could be TRBD1 or TRBD2 (6 bases each). This CDR3 comprises 15 residues. The germline V gene encodes CDR1 LGHNA and CDR2 YNLKQL (reference sequence). Trimming removed 0 bases from V and 2 bases from J, with 9 bases in between. CDR3 residues: CASSQDLGAAETLYF. The CDR3 bases that were read are TGTGCCAGCAGCCAAGATTTGGGGGCTGCAGAAACGCTGTAT.

This clone has just a few counts. Gene names follow the mouse nomenclature. The read comes to an end 1 residue before the CDR3 does, leaving the germline J gene to fill in the end. The V and J genes are TRBV16 and TRBJ1-1; 8 bases are shared with TRBD1. Trimming cost V 1 base and J 4 bases; bases outside gene matches: 5. Germline values: CDR1 SGHSA, CDR2 FRNQAP. The CDR3 extends over 15 amino acids. The sequenced CDR3 bases are TGTGCAAGCAGCTTAGGCCAGGGGGCCGGCACAGAAGTCTTC. It is translated as CASSLGQGAGTEVF. The whole CDR3 sequence reads CASSLGQGAGTEVFF.